The 18 T cell receptor beta chains below were found in one sample sequenced in a study of molecular identifiers for immune sequencing clone quantification. Each CDR3 protein gets one entry after TCRdb re-called the PCR reads with MiXCR. This sample yields roughly 50,000 distinct CDR3 sequences, of which roughly a third are seen a single time; about 3.8% belongs to the top ten. The specimen sequenced was naive CD8+ T cells from blood, with Jurkat cell RNA spiked in. This sample's subset: FACS-sorted CD8+CD4-CCR7+CD45RA+ naive T cells. These TCRs come from a human donor in good health. Some libraries in this study had Jurkat cell RNA spiked in.

This clonotype showed up just a few times. The J gene is TRBJ1-3, the V gene TRBV29-1; no definite D call. Per germline, CDR1 SQVTM and CDR2 ANQGSEA. The V end was cut by 7 bases, the J end by 8 bases, with 15 bases between. The CDR3 extends over 12 amino acids. CDR3 protein: CSAVSYRDTIYF. Written as DNA, the CDR3 is TGCAGCGCAGTCTCCTATCGGGACACCATATATTTT.

The CDR3 DNA follows: TGTGCCAGCAGTTTATGGGGACAGGGTCAGCCCCAGCATTTT. This translates into CASSLWGQGQPQHF. J is TRBJ1-5 and V is TRBV28; 9 nucleotides match TRBD1. With V trimmed by 0 bases and J by 6 bases, 0 bases remained unmatched. CDR1 and CDR2 from the germline V gene are MDHEN and SYDVKM. CDR3 length: 14 amino acids.

This clonotype was recorded at least ten times. This rearrangement joins TRBV28 to TRBJ2-3, with D uncertain. V lost 1 base to trimming and J lost 2 bases, with 7 bases between them. Germline V gene lookup returns CDR1 MDHEN and CDR2 SYDVKM. This CDR3 spans 14 amino acids. CDR3 loop: CASSLYRVTDTQYF. CDR3 nucleotide sequence: TGTGCCAGCAGTTTATATCGGGTCACAGATACGCAGTATTTT. Based on the CDR3 plus reference TRBV28 and TRBJ2-3, the full variable domain is DVKVTQSSRYLVKRTGEKVFLECVQDMDHENMFWYRQDPGLGLRLIYFSYDVKMKEKGDIPEGYSVSREKKERFSLILESASTNQTSMYLCASSLYRVTDTQYFGPGTRLTVL.

This clonotype was seen a handful of times. The genes are TRBV4-2 and TRBJ2-1; 10 nucleotides line up with TRBD1. There are 14 residues in the CDR3. V was clipped by 1 base and J by 9 bases; unmatched bases: 3. Germline values: CDR1 LGHNA, CDR2 YNFKEQ. CDR3 protein: CASSQADRGGEQFF. The DNA of the CDR3 is TGTGCCAGCAGCCAAGCGGACAGGGGGGGTGAGCAGTTCTTC.

This chain connects TRBV6-2 or TRBV6-3 to TRBJ2-5; tentative D call: TRBD1 (5 bases). Germline lookup yields CDR1 MNHEY and CDR2 SVGEGT. Trimming stripped 0 bases from V and 5 bases from J, with 10 bases between. This CDR3 contains 14 residues. CDR3 loop: CASSYSSGLETQYF. CDR3 in DNA: TGTGCCAGCAGTTACTCGTCAGGGCTTGAGACCCAGTACTTC.

This clonotype appeared a few times. The V and J genes are TRBV27 and TRBJ2-5, with 10 bases aligning to TRBD2. The germline gives CDR1 MNHEY, CDR2 SMNVEV (reference sequence). This CDR3 has 17 amino acids. The trim removed 5 bases at V and 3 bases at J, leaving 12 bases unmatched. The CDR3 region has the DNA TGTGCCAGCAGTCCCTGGACTAGCGGCAACCCCGAAGAGACCCAGTACTTC. This sequence encodes CASSPWTSGNPEETQYF.

This clonotype was counted many times. This chain joins TRBV2 and TRBJ1-5, with D possibly being TRBD1 (6 bases). CDR1 is SNHLY, CDR2 FYNNEI, per germline. The CDR3 totals 14 residues. Trimming took off 9 bases at V and 1 base at J, with 13 bases between the two ends. CDR3 protein: CASTGWGSNQPQHF. The CDR3, as DNA: TGTGCCAGTACAGGGTGGGGAAGCAATCAGCCCCAGCATTTT.

This clonotype appeared a single time. Germline is not matched at one junction end, which may reflect a read error. The rearrangement links TRBV20-1 to TRBJ2-3; possible D gene TRBD2, 6 bases. The CDR3 extends over 15 amino acids. Germline V gene sequence: CDR1 DFQATT, CDR2 SNEGSKA (reference sequence). Here the CDR3 reads CSARERRGSTGTQYF. DNA of the CDR3: TGCAGTGCTAGAGAAAGGCGGGGTAGCACAGGTACGCAGTATTTT.

This clonotype has ten or more counts. J is TRBJ1-3 and V is TRBV7-2; no clear D. The CDR3 spans 14 residues. Germline CDR1 reads SGHTA; CDR2 reads FQGNSA. V lost 4 bases, J lost 4 bases, and 11 bases lay in between. CDR3 nucleotides: TGTGCCAGCAGCTCCACTGGAACCGGAAACACCATATATTTT. Its protein is CASSSTGTGNTIYF. The variable domain in full, completed from reference TRBV7-2 and TRBJ1-3, reads GAGVSQSPSNKVTEKGKDVELRCDPISGHTALYWYRQSLGQGLEFLIYFQGNSAPDKSGLPSDRFSAERTGGSVSTLTIQRTQQEDSAVYLCASSSTGTGNTIYFGEGSWLTVV.

With regard to this clonotype: One base away lies a much larger clone, so this may be a sequencing read error. Since the CDR3 does not end with the conserved phenylalanine or tryptophan, this likely comes from a read error. CDR3 coding DNA: TGCGCCAGCAGCCAAGTATACAGGGTTGGGGCCAACGTCCTGACTATC. Translated, it gives CASSQVYRVGANVLTI. The chain has TRBV4-1 and TRBJ2-6; D possibly corresponds to TRBD1 (6 bases). The CDR3 has 16 residues. Germline assignment: CDR1 MGHRA and CDR2 YSYEKL. The V and J ends lost 1 base and 3 bases respectively, with 10 bases between them.

The chain carries TRBV7-9 and TRBJ2-1; D gene unclear. Germline lookup yields CDR1 SEHNR and CDR2 FQNEAQ (reference sequence). There are 14 residues in the CDR3. V was pared by 5 bases and J by 4 bases, with 12 bases between. The CDR3 DNA follows: TGTGCCAGCAGCCCTACCTTAGGGTACAATGAGCAGTTCTTC. Residues: CASSPTLGYNEQFF. Full variable domain (remainder filled in from reference TRBV7-9 and TRBJ2-1): DTGVSQNPRHKITKRGQNVTFRCDPISEHNRLYWYRQTLGQGPEFLTYFQNEAQLEKSRLLSDRFSAERPKGSFSTLEIQRTEQGDSAMYLCASSPTLGYNEQFFGPGTRLTVL.

Of note for this clonotype: This may arise from a read error, as a much more abundant clone is one base away. This chain connects TRBV7-6 to TRBJ2-7, with D perhaps TRBD2 (5 bases). This CDR3 has 13 amino acids. CDR1 is SGHVS and CDR2 is FNYEAQ in the germline V gene. The V end lost 5 bases, the J end lost 6 bases, and 14 bases lay between the germline ends. The DNA for the CDR3 is TGTGCCAGCAGCCCCACCGCGGGCTGCGAGCAGTACTTC. Protein sequence: CASSPTAGCEQYF.

This clonotype appeared a few times. The chain joins TRBV7-9 to TRBJ2-7, with D possibly TRBD2 on 5 matching bases. CDR1 and CDR2 (germline): SEHNR, FQNEAQ (reference sequence). V was clipped by 3 bases and J by 7 bases, with 13 bases between them. CDR3 length: 13 residues. CDR3: CASSFLTRGEQYF. The CDR3, as DNA: TGTGCCAGCAGCTTTCTAACCCGGGGTGAGCAGTACTTC.

To note about this clonotype: A much larger clone is a single base away; this may be a read error. Given the absence of the conserved phenylalanine or tryptophan at the CDR3 end, a read error is likely. CDR3 sequence (DNA): TGTGCCAGCAGTCCGGGGACGGCCACCCAGTACTCC. Translation gives CASSPGTATQYS. This chain uses TRBV27 with TRBJ2-5, with D possibly being TRBD1 or TRBD2 (5 bases each). V lost 5 bases, J lost 8 bases, and 12 bases lay in between. The length of the CDR3 is 12 residues. CDR1 is MNHEY and CDR2 is SMNVEV in the germline V gene (reference sequence).

V gene TRBV9 combines with J gene TRBJ2-2, with D maybe TRBD2 (6 bases). The CDR3 has 14 amino acids. In germline, CDR1 is SGDLS, CDR2 YYNGEE. Deletions cut 2 bases from V and 3 bases from J, with 8 bases between. CDR3 region: CASSVGTYTGELFF. The DNA for the CDR3 is TGTGCCAGCAGCGTGGGGACTTACACCGGGGAGCTGTTTTTT.

With regard to this clonotype: This may come from a read error, since a much larger clone is one base off. The V and J genes are TRBV4-2 and TRBJ2-3, with D uncertain. V was shortened by 1 base and J by 6 bases, with 5 bases between the two germline ends. The CDR3 is 12 amino acids. Germline CDR1 LGHNA, CDR2 YNFKEQ. The CDR3 region has the DNA TGTGCCAGCAGCCAAGCTTGGGATACGCAGTATTTT. It specifies CASSQAWDTQYF.

Concerning this clonotype: This may stem from a read error, because a much larger clone lies one nucleotide away. This chain connects TRBV4-3 to TRBJ2-7; D is possibly TRBD1 or TRBD2 (5 bases each). The V gene's germline CDR1 is LGHNA and CDR2 YSLEER. The CDR3 sequence is 16 residues long. V lost 3 bases to trimming and J lost 2 bases, with 17 bases between them. The CDR3: CASSQIPGRVPYEQYF. CDR3 nucleotide sequence: TGCGCCAGCAGCCAGATACCGGGACGGGTGCCCTACGAGCAGTACTTC.

This clonotype was counted a few times. This chain joins TRBV5-5 and TRBJ2-3, with 8 nucleotides matching TRBD1. V was pared by 1 base and J by 4 bases, with 5 bases of the junction left unmatched. In germline, CDR1 is SGHKS, CDR2 YYEKEE (reference sequence). This CDR3 is built from 15 residues. The CDR3 DNA reads TGTGCCAGCAGCTTGTGGCAGGGGGCTCCAGATACGCAGTATTTT. Its protein product is CASSLWQGAPDTQYF. The full variable domain, its missing parts supplied by reference TRBV5-5 and TRBJ2-3, is DAGVTQSPTHLIKTRGQQVTLRCSPISGHKSVSWYQQVLGQGPQFIFQYYEKEERGRGNFPDRFSARQFPNYSSELNVNALLLGDSALYLCASSLWQGAPDTQYFGPGTRLTVL.